These 26 T cell receptor beta chains were sequenced from one sample in a study of Tregs in tolerant kidney transplant recipients (dated by TCRdb to the late 2010s). The sample's time point label is to be understood as: 6 months after combined kidney and bone marrow transplant. The transplants used related donors along with nonmyeloablative bone marrow transplantation, and in the human trials mixed chimerism was transient. The receptor library was made with the immunoSEQ multiplex PCR assay. TCRdb took this table from immuneACCESS and kept in-frame rearrangements with V and J called. Such tables lack part of the clones; where checked against another copy, unresolved V genes explain under half of the gap, and the rest is unexplained. In this sample the table shows roughly 70,000 clones, roughly 86% of which occur a single time. The top ten clonotypes cover about 3.8% of the sample. The sequenced sample was CD4+ T cells from blood (PBMCs), obtained 6 months after the transplant. All receptors derive from a human patient who received a combined kidney and bone marrow transplant. Post transplant, some T cells may arise from the graft donor.

The chain joins TRBV4-2 to TRBJ2-7; unclear D gene. Germline V lookup: CDR1 LGHNA, CDR2 YNFKEQ. The CDR3 has 14 residues. Deletions cut 4 bases from V and 5 bases from J, with 15 bases between. CDR3 protein: CASSPIGTIDEQYF. DNA of the CDR3: TGTGCCAGCAGCCCCATCGGAACTATTGACGAGCAGTACTTC.

The chain couples TRBV19 to TRBJ2-7; tentative D call: TRBD1 (5 bases). The germline V gene has CDR1 LNHDA and CDR2 SQIVND (reference sequence). There are 14 residues in the CDR3. V lost 6 bases to trimming and J lost 2 bases, with 14 bases between them. The CDR3 region has the DNA TGTGCCAGTAGCATCGACAGCATCACCTACGAGCAGTACTTC. Residues: CASSIDSITYEQYF. The full variable domain, completed using reference TRBV19 and TRBJ2-7, is DGGITQSPKYLFRKEGQNVTLSCEQNLNHDAMYWYRQDPGQGLRLIYYSQIVNDFQKGDIAEGYSVSREKKESFPLTVTSAQKNPTAFYLCASSIDSITYEQYFGPGTRLTVT.

V usage is TRBV11-3 and J usage is TRBJ1-1, with unresolved D. The germline V gene has CDR1 SGHNT and CDR2 YENEEA. The CDR3 totals 13 residues. The V and J ends lost 0 bases and 5 bases respectively, with 7 bases between them. CDR3 sequence (DNA): TGTGCCAGCAGCTTAGAAACCGGTACTGAAGCTTTCTTT. Protein product: CASSLETGTEAFF.

The rearrangement joins TRBV5-5 to TRBJ2-3, with TRBD2 matching 8 bases. Germline-derived CDR1 and CDR2 are SGHKS and YYEKEE (reference sequence). With V trimmed by 0 bases and J by 6 bases, 9 bases remained unmatched. CDR3 length: 16 amino acids. DNA for the CDR3: TGTGCCAGCAGCTTGGGAGGCGGGGGGAGATGGGATACGCAGTATTTT. This gives the protein CASSLGGGGRWDTQYF. Full variable domain (outside the CDR3, taken from reference TRBV5-5 and TRBJ2-3): DAGVTQSPTHLIKTRGQQVTLRCSPISGHKSVSWYQQVLGQGPQFIFQYYEKEERGRGNFPDRFSARQFPNYSSELNVNALLLGDSALYLCASSLGGGGRWDTQYFGPGTRLTVL.

J is TRBJ1-5 and V is TRBV6-6, with 9 bases aligning to TRBD1. Germline loops: CDR1 MNHNY, CDR2 SVGAGI (reference sequence). The CDR3 loop spans 13 amino acids. The ends lost 6 bases at V and 7 bases at J; junction bases unmatched: 4. CDR3 bases: TGTGCCAGCAGCTTTGGACAGGGGCAGCCCCAGCATTTT. Its translation: CASSFGQGQPQHF.

CDR3: CASSSPRFPRGTQYF. The CDR3 bases are TGTGCCAGCAGCTCCCCACGCTTCCCTCGGGGTACGCAGTATTTT. This chain connects TRBV11-2 to TRBJ2-3; possible D gene TRBD2, 5 bases. This CDR3 is built from 15 residues. V was pared by 4 bases and J by 8 bases, with 19 bases between. Looked up from germline, CDR1 is SGHAT and CDR2 is FQNNGV.

J is TRBJ2-3 and V is TRBV11-1; TRBD2 might be the D (7 bases). V gave up 8 bases and J gave up 2 bases, with 14 bases separating them. The CDR3 runs to 14 residues. Per the germline V gene, CDR1 is SGHAT and CDR2 is FQDESV (reference sequence). This CDR3 reads CASRRGATTDTQYF. The CDR3, as DNA: TGTGCCAGCCGTCGGGGGGCGACCACAGATACGCAGTATTTT.

This rearrangement joins TRBV13 to TRBJ2-5, with a possible D match to TRBD2 (5 bases). Germline V gives CDR1 PRHDT, CDR2 FYEKMQ (reference sequence). With 5 bases removed from V and 5 bases from J, the gap between germline ends came to 15 bases. This CDR3 spans 14 amino acids. The CDR3 spells CASSPLAGRETQYF. The CDR3 DNA reads as TGTGCCAGCAGCCCCCTCGCGGGTCGCGAGACCCAGTACTTC.

This chain joins TRBV9 and TRBJ2-2; perhaps TRBD2 as D (6 bases). Trimming stripped 0 bases from V and 4 bases from J, with 13 bases between. The CDR3 totals 16 residues. CDR1 is SGDLS, CDR2 YYNGEE, per germline. The CDR3 DNA reads as TGTGCCAGCAGCGTAGTAGGAGGGGCCTTCACCGGGGAGCTGTTTTTT. This gives the protein CASSVVGGAFTGELFF.

This sequence joins TRBV15 and TRBJ1-1; D remains unclear. The CDR3 has 15 amino acids. Trimming pared 1 base from V and 5 bases from J, leaving 14 bases between. The germline gives CDR1 LNHNV, CDR2 YYDKDF (reference sequence). CDR3: CATSRVGMRGTEAFF. The CDR3, as DNA: TGTGCCACCAGCAGAGTCGGAATGCGGGGAACTGAAGCTTTCTTT.

V usage is TRBV5-1 and J usage is TRBJ2-3; D is possibly TRBD1 (5 bases). Per the germline V gene, CDR1 is SGHRS and CDR2 is YFSETQ. The CDR3 loop spans 16 amino acids. V shed 5 bases and J shed 2 bases, with 18 bases lying between them. Written as DNA, the CDR3 is TGCGCCAGCAGTTTTCGAAGACAGTCACCCACAGATACGCAGTATTTT. It encodes CASSFRRQSPTDTQYF.

The rearrangement links TRBV11-3 to TRBJ2-5; perhaps TRBD1 as D (6 bases). The length of the CDR3 is 15 residues. Germline V gives CDR1 SGHNT, CDR2 YENEEA. V was shortened by 3 bases and J by 3 bases, with 14 bases between the two germline ends. CDR3 in amino acids: CASSLGRTVEETQYF. The CDR3 region has the DNA TGTGCCAGCAGCTTGGGTAGGACAGTCGAAGAGACCCAGTACTTC.

This rearrangement joins TRBV5-1 to TRBJ1-2; D gene ambiguous. Germline V gives CDR1 SGHRS, CDR2 YFSETQ. V lost 0 bases and J 5 bases, leaving 8 bases between the germline ends. This CDR3 region has 13 residues. CDR3 amino acids: CASSLDSRYGYTF. CDR3 coding DNA: TGCGCCAGCAGCTTGGACAGCCGATATGGCTACACCTTC.

The J gene is TRBJ1-1, the V gene TRBV2; D uncertain. V lost 1 base to trimming and J lost 1 base, with 10 bases between them. Per germline, CDR1 SNHLY and CDR2 FYNNEI. The CDR3 is 15 residues long. DNA of the CDR3: TGTGCCAGCAGTGAAGGAGGGTTACCGAACACTGAAGCTTTCTTT. Encoded protein: CASSEGGLPNTEAFF. Full variable domain (rest looked up from reference TRBV2 and TRBJ1-1): EPEVTQTPSHQVTQMGQEVILRCVPISNHLYFYWYRQILGQKVEFLVSFYNNEISEKSEIFDDQFSVERPDGSNFTLKIRSTKLEDSAMYFCASSEGGLPNTEAFFGQGTRLTVV.

The chain employs TRBV2 and TRBJ2-1, with D possibly matching TRBD1 (6 bases). Trimming stripped 6 bases from V and 2 bases from J, with 14 bases between. CDR3 size: 15 residues. CDR1 SNHLY and CDR2 FYNNEI come from the germline V gene. CDR3 amino acids: CASRVDRATYNEQFF. CDR3 DNA sequence: TGTGCCAGCAGGGTGGACAGAGCGACCTACAATGAGCAGTTCTTC.

The chain combines TRBV2 with TRBJ1-4, with TRBD1 matching 7 bases. Germline V gene sequence: CDR1 SNHLY, CDR2 FYNNEI. The V gene end was trimmed by 6 bases and the J gene end by 4 bases; junction bases not matched to a gene: 5. This CDR3 spans 14 amino acids. As DNA, the CDR3 is TGTGCCAGCAGAACGACAGGGTATAATGAAAAACTGTTTTTT. Amino acids: CASRTTGYNEKLFF. The variable domain in full, with the rest retrieved from reference TRBV2 and TRBJ1-4, is EPEVTQTPSHQVTQMGQEVILRCVPISNHLYFYWYRQILGQKVEFLVSFYNNEISEKSEIFDDQFSVERPDGSNFTLKIRSTKLEDSAMYFCASRTTGYNEKLFFGSGTQLSVL.

V usage is TRBV14 and J usage is TRBJ2-7; D not certain. The CDR3 covers 16 residues. V was shortened by 1 base and J by 3 bases, with 16 bases between the two germline ends. The germline CDR1 and CDR2 sequences are SGHDN and FVKESK. The CDR3: CASSQVRAHDIYEQYF. CDR3 DNA sequence: TGTGCCAGCAGCCAAGTAAGAGCACACGACATCTACGAGCAGTACTTC.

V usage is TRBV7-9 and J usage is TRBJ2-3; possibly TRBD1 for D (6 bases). In germline, CDR1 is SEHNR, CDR2 FQNEAQ (reference sequence). Trimming cost V 0 bases and J 0 bases, with 7 bases left between them. There are 15 residues in the CDR3. CDR3 in DNA: TGTGCCAGCAGCTTAGCACAGGGAAGCACAGATACGCAGTATTTT. This translates into CASSLAQGSTDTQYF.

The rearrangement links TRBV20-1 to TRBJ1-2; no definite D call. Germline V lookup: CDR1 DFQATT, CDR2 SNEGSKA (reference sequence). The length of the CDR3 is 11 residues. CDR3 DNA: TGCAGCGCGAAGTCCAACTATGGCTACACCTTC. Translation: CSAKSNYGYTF.

This clone was counted between two and nine times. V usage is TRBV28 and J usage is TRBJ1-3; D not certain. Germline lookup yields CDR1 MDHEN and CDR2 SYDVKM. Trimming cost V 5 bases and J 0 bases, with 14 bases left between them. The CDR3 consists of 16 residues. The CDR3 bases are TGTGCCAGCAGTGGCCTCGGGTCAGTCTCTGGAAACACCATATATTTT. As protein: CASSGLGSVSGNTIYF.

This chain connects TRBV11-3 to TRBJ2-1; TRBD1 agrees at 11 bases. V trimming: 4 bases; J trimming: 5 bases; junction bases outside the gene matches: 10. This CDR3 region has 17 residues. Per germline, CDR1 SGHNT and CDR2 YENEEA. This chain's CDR3 is CASSSRPGTGGNNEQFF. Written as DNA, the CDR3 is TGTGCCAGCAGCTCCCGCCCCGGGACAGGGGGAAACAATGAGCAGTTCTTC. The full variable domain, its missing parts supplied by reference TRBV11-3 and TRBJ2-1, is EAGVVQSPRYKIIEKKQPVAFWCNPISGHNTLYWYLQNLGQGPELLIRYENEEAVDDSQLPKDRFSAERLKGVDSTLKIQPAELGDSAVYLCASSSRPGTGGNNEQFFGPGTRLTVL.

This clone was seen only once. The chain has TRBV6-5 and TRBJ1-2; 7 bases are a match to TRBD1. V lost 8 bases to trimming and J lost 5 bases; unmatched junction nucleotides: 5. Germline CDR1 MNHEY, CDR2 SVGAGI. This CDR3 contains 12 residues. This chain's CDR3 is CASSDRAYGYTF. The CDR3 DNA sequence: TGTGCCAGCTCCGACAGGGCTTATGGCTACACCTTC.

The chain carries TRBV19 and TRBJ2-5; 8 nucleotides line up with TRBD2. The CDR3 is made up of 15 amino acids. The junction had 5 bases not matched to a gene; V was cut back by 1 base and J by 4 bases. CDR1 is LNHDA and CDR2 is SQIVND in the germline V gene (reference sequence). The CDR3 nucleotides read TGTGCCAGTAGTATAGGTCCCACTAGCGGAGAGACCCAGTACTTC. Translating gives CASSIGPTSGETQYF.

This clone was seen just once. The J gene is TRBJ1-2, the V gene TRBV10-1; D ambiguous. Germline assignment: CDR1 WNHNN and CDR2 SYGVQD (reference sequence). The CDR3 totals 11 residues. Trimming pared 6 bases from V and 4 bases from J, leaving 6 bases between. CDR3 DNA sequence: TGCGCCAGCAGGGGCTTCTATGGCTACACCTTC. It encodes CASRGFYGYTF.

The chain joins TRBV19 to TRBJ2-7; 7 positions match TRBD2. Germline trimming cut 4 bases from V and 2 bases from J; bases unmatched to any gene: 2. This CDR3 contains 13 residues. The germline V gene has CDR1 LNHDA and CDR2 SQIVND (reference sequence). The CDR3 is CASSRAGTYEQYF. The CDR3 DNA follows: TGTGCCAGTAGTAGAGCGGGGACCTACGAGCAGTACTTC. Using reference TRBV19 and TRBJ2-7 for the parts outside the CDR3, the full variable domain is DGGITQSPKYLFRKEGQNVTLSCEQNLNHDAMYWYRQDPGQGLRLIYYSQIVNDFQKGDIAEGYSVSREKKESFPLTVTSAQKNPTAFYLCASSRAGTYEQYFGPGTRLTVT.

The chain combines TRBV7-3 with TRBJ2-7; 11 positions agree with TRBD1. Looked up from germline, CDR1 is SGHTA and CDR2 is FQGTGA. The CDR3 is 15 amino acids. After removal of 4 bases from V and 8 bases from J, the junction contained 10 bases not matched to a gene. CDR3 region: CASSSSPGQGGKQYF. DNA of the CDR3: TGTGCCAGCAGCTCCTCACCGGGACAGGGGGGGAAGCAGTACTTC.